Each of the 21 T cell receptor beta chains below was sequenced from the same sample in a study of blood T cell repertoires in COVID-19. Profiled with immunoSEQ multiplex PCR; TCRdb holds only in-frame clones, not every one. The table has 150,000 to 200,000 clones, around 84% seen once. Sample: PBMCs or T cells enriched from blood (not recorded which). The receptors stem from a woman aged 50 to 65 who had recovered from COVID-19.

The rearrangement uses TRBV28 and TRBJ2-7, with 8 positions matching TRBD1. CDR1 and CDR2 (germline): MDHEN, SYDVKM. The CDR3 spans 14 residues. V shed 5 bases and J 3 bases; nucleotides not matched to a gene: 6. Here the CDR3 DNA reads TGTGCCAGCAGTGTTACCGACAGGGGCTACGAGCAGTACTTC. This sequence encodes CASSVTDRGYEQYF.

The rearrangement links TRBV7-9 to TRBJ1-3; D unclear. Germline loops: CDR1 SEHNR, CDR2 FQNEAQ (reference sequence). This CDR3 contains 17 residues. With 5 bases removed from V and 0 bases from J, the gap between germline ends came to 17 bases. CDR3 sequence reads: CASSPSRGRDSGNTIYF. The CDR3 region has the DNA TGTGCCAGCAGCCCGAGTCGAGGGAGGGACTCTGGAAACACCATATATTTT.

The chain combines TRBV28 with TRBJ2-2; D gene unclear. From germline, CDR1 is MDHEN and CDR2 SYDVKM. This CDR3 has 14 residues. V was shortened by 6 bases and J by 6 bases, with 14 bases between the two germline ends. The chain's CDR3 is CASRARRSAGELFF. CDR3 in DNA: TGTGCCAGCAGAGCTAGAAGGAGTGCCGGGGAGCTGTTTTTT.

This clone was recorded once. V and J are TRBV28 and TRBJ2-6; D may be TRBD1 (5 bases). The CDR3 spans 15 residues. Deletions cut 6 bases from V and 0 bases from J, with 9 bases between. Germline-derived CDR1 and CDR2 are MDHEN and SYDVKM. CDR3 in DNA: TGTGCCAGCAGCCCTGACAGCTCTGGGGCCAACGTCCTGACTTTC. It specifies CASSPDSSGANVLTF.

This chain connects TRBV28 to TRBJ2-3; D gene ambiguous. In germline, CDR1 is MDHEN, CDR2 SYDVKM. This CDR3 is 11 amino acids long. Trimming removed 5 bases from V and 3 bases from J, with 3 bases in between. DNA of the CDR3: TGTGCCAGCAGTCAAACAGATACGCAGTATTTT. This translates into CASSQTDTQYF.

Only a few counts were recorded for this clone. This sequence joins TRBV25-1 and TRBJ1-6; a possible D gene is TRBD1 (6 bases). The CDR3 runs to 16 residues. Germline loops: CDR1 MGHDK, CDR2 SYGVNS. V lost 3 bases, J lost 10 bases, and 19 bases lay in between. CDR3 nucleotides: TGTGCCAGCAGTGAGACCACAGGACAGCTAATCTCACCCCTCCACTTT. Residues: CASSETTGQLISPLHF.

V is TRBV3-1 (or the pseudogene TRBV3-2) and J is TRBJ1-3, with D possibly TRBD1 on 6 matching bases. V was shortened by 1 base and J by 0 bases, with 34 bases between the two germline ends. This CDR3 contains 24 residues. Germline CDR1 reads LGHDT; CDR2 reads YNNKEL (reference sequence). The CDR3 reads CASSQGTGHSLFPRTENSGNTIYF. CDR3 nucleotides: TGTGCCAGCAGCCAAGGCACAGGTCACAGCCTTTTTCCTCGGACAGAGAACTCTGGAAACACCATATATTTT.

V is TRBV5-4 and J is TRBJ1-2; TRBD1 might be the D (5 bases). V was trimmed by 4 bases and J by 6 bases, leaving 16 bases between them. The CDR3 sequence is 14 residues long. CDR1 SGHNT and CDR2 YYREEE come from the germline V gene (reference sequence). CDR3 in amino acids: CASSPGQGSHGYTF. CDR3 DNA sequence: TGTGCCAGCAGCCCAGGGCAGGGTTCTCATGGCTACACCTTC.

CDR3: CASSSTGLSGNTIYF. CDR3 bases: TGTGCCAGCAGCTCCACAGGGCTCTCTGGAAACACCATATATTTT. The gene calls are TRBV7-2 and TRBJ1-3; TRBD1 might be the D (6 bases). V was cut by 4 bases and J by 0 bases, with 10 bases left in between. Germline V lookup: CDR1 SGHTA, CDR2 FQGNSA. The CDR3 consists of 15 residues. Combining the CDR3 with reference TRBV7-2 and TRBJ1-3 gives the whole variable domain GAGVSQSPSNKVTEKGKDVELRCDPISGHTALYWYRQSLGQGLEFLIYFQGNSAPDKSGLPSDRFSAERTGGSVSTLTIQRTQQEDSAVYLCASSSTGLSGNTIYFGEGSWLTVV.

This clone has only one observation. This chain uses TRBV4-2 with TRBJ2-7; 8 bases match TRBD2. Trimming at V came to 0 bases and at J to 3 bases, leaving 10 bases not matched to a gene. This CDR3 has 17 amino acids. CDR1 LGHNA and CDR2 YNFKEQ come from the germline V gene. The CDR3 loop reads CASSQELLGGDYYEQYF. CDR3 nucleotides: TGTGCCAGCAGCCAAGAGCTTCTCGGGGGGGATTACTACGAGCAGTACTTC.

This chain connects TRBV4-1 to TRBJ1-2; D unresolved. Trimming removed 6 bases from V and 6 bases from J, with 14 bases in between. The CDR3 length is 13 residues. Germline CDR1 reads MGHRA; CDR2 reads YSYEKL. CDR3 region: CASRTDGPDGYTF. In nucleotides, the CDR3 is TGCGCCAGCAGAACAGACGGCCCGGATGGCTACACCTTC.

The chain joins TRBV7-9 to TRBJ2-1, with no clear D. Per germline, CDR1 SEHNR and CDR2 FQNEAQ (reference sequence). CDR3 length equals 13 residues. Deletions cut 1 base from V and 5 bases from J, with 6 bases between. CDR3 region: CASSLDGDNEQFF. The CDR3 nucleotides read TGTGCCAGCAGCTTAGACGGAGACAATGAGCAGTTCTTC.

V gene TRBV5-8 combines with J gene TRBJ2-1, with a tentative D call TRBD1 (5 bases). V was pared by 6 bases and J by 2 bases, with 12 bases between. This CDR3 is built from 14 residues. CDR1 is SGHTS, CDR2 YDEGEE, per germline. The CDR3 DNA sequence: TGTGCCAGCACCTCAGGGAACCCCTACAATGAGCAGTTCTTC. It encodes CASTSGNPYNEQFF.

In its sample, this clone was seen once. This chain joins TRBV5-1 and TRBJ2-3, with 7 bases fitting TRBD2. V was clipped by 7 bases and J by 1 base; unmatched bases: 15. CDR1 is SGHRS, CDR2 YFSETQ, per germline. This CDR3 spans 17 amino acids. In DNA form, the CDR3 reads TGCGCCAGCCGCCAAGACTGGCGGGGGAGCCGCACAGATACGCAGTATTTT. Its translation is CASRQDWRGSRTDTQYF.

Here the CDR3 reads CASSERGGSTEAFF. For the CDR3, the DNA is TGTGCCAGCAGTGAAAGGGGAGGAAGCACTGAAGCTTTCTTT. V is TRBV2 and J is TRBJ1-1, with D possibly TRBD1 on 5 matching bases. The germline V gene has CDR1 SNHLY and CDR2 FYNNEI. Trimming removed 2 bases at V and 4 bases at J, with 11 bases between. This CDR3 spans 14 amino acids.

The rearrangement links TRBV4-2 to TRBJ1-4, with D tentatively TRBD1 (5 bases). Germline V CDR1 and CDR2: LGHNA, YNFKEQ. The CDR3 is 18 residues long. V lost 0 bases to trimming and J lost 4 bases, with 18 bases between them. The CDR3 region is CASSQDPAGGGINEKLFF. The CDR3 nucleotides are TGTGCCAGCAGCCAAGACCCGGCGGGGGGAGGGATTAATGAAAAACTGTTTTTT.

The chain joins TRBV4-3 to TRBJ2-2; 10 nucleotides align to TRBD2. The V gene end was trimmed by 1 base and the J gene end by 0 bases; junction bases not matched to a gene: 5. This CDR3 has 18 residues. Germline CDR1 is LGHNA and CDR2 is YSLEER. CDR3 residues: CASSQGTSGYPNTGELFF. DNA of the CDR3: TGCGCCAGCAGCCAAGGGACTAGCGGATACCCGAACACCGGGGAGCTGTTTTTT.

This chain connects TRBV5-5 to TRBJ2-7; 9 bases line up with TRBD1. After removal of 1 base from V and 1 base from J, the junction contained 6 bases not matched to a gene. Germline V gene sequence: CDR1 SGHKS, CDR2 YYEKEE (reference sequence). The CDR3 runs 16 residues. CDR3 nucleotide sequence: TGTGCCAGCAGCTTGCAACAGGGGGCTCGATCCTACGAGCAGTACTTC. This codes for CASSLQQGARSYEQYF. Combining the CDR3 with reference TRBV5-5 and TRBJ2-7 gives the whole variable domain DAGVTQSPTHLIKTRGQQVTLRCSPISGHKSVSWYQQVLGQGPQFIFQYYEKEERGRGNFPDRFSARQFPNYSSELNVNALLLGDSALYLCASSLQQGARSYEQYFGPGTRLTVT.

This clone was picked up one time. The chain has TRBV10-1 and TRBJ1-4; TRBD1 matches at 7 bases. The CDR3 loop spans 13 amino acids. V shed 10 bases, J shed 2 bases, and the junction held 4 bases outside the gene matches. Germline loops: CDR1 WNHNN, CDR2 SYGVQD (reference sequence). The CDR3 is CANPQGTNEKLFF. For the CDR3, the DNA is TGCGCCAACCCACAGGGGACTAATGAAAAACTGTTTTTT.

The CDR3: CASSLLQQGTEKLFF. The CDR3 nucleotides read TGTGCCAGCAGCTTGCTTCAGCAGGGAACTGAAAAACTGTTTTTT. The J gene is TRBJ1-4, the V gene TRBV5-6; a weak D match, TRBD1 (5 bases). Between the trimmed V and J ends, which lost 1 base and 7 bases, there was a span of 14 bases. The CDR3 loop spans 15 amino acids. CDR1 and CDR2 (germline): SGHDT, YYEEEE.

This chain links TRBV6-5 with TRBJ1-2; 11 nucleotides line up with TRBD1. V lost 11 bases to trimming and J lost 7 bases; unmatched junction nucleotides: 9. Germline-derived CDR1 and CDR2 are MNHEY and SVGAGI. The CDR3 contains 13 residues. The CDR3 nucleotides read TGTGCCGGACGGACAGGGGGCGCCTCTGGCTACACCTTC. Amino acid sequence: CAGRTGGASGYTF.